The clone carrying this T cell receptor beta chain was found once. Its antigen remains unknown. The CDR3 contains 18 residues. V dropped 2 bases and J dropped 2 bases, with 21 bases sitting between them. Germline lookup yields CDR1 SGHRS and CDR2 YFSETQ. This specimen comes from a study of tumor-infiltrating lymphocytes in localized non-small cell lung cancer. Study-wide results and limits: TCR sequencing covered a subset of patients with enough tissue. Tumors had more T cell infiltration than uninvolved lung, per TCRbeta sequencing and CD3 counts. Immunotypes IM1 and IM2 had similar TCR-derived T-cell fractions.

Assay used: immunoSEQ multiplex PCR; TCRdb lists only in-frame clones, some missing. The profile shows around 25,000 clones, over 60% of them singletons. The specimen sequenced was lung tumor tissue. The chain links TRBV5-1 to TRBJ2-3, with D unresolved. This TCR came from a human donor with non-small cell lung cancer. This chain's CDR3 is CASSFPSIGRLNTDTQYF. In nucleotides, the CDR3 is TGCGCCAGCAGCTTTCCCTCTATTGGCAGGCTAAACACAGATACGCAGTATTTT.